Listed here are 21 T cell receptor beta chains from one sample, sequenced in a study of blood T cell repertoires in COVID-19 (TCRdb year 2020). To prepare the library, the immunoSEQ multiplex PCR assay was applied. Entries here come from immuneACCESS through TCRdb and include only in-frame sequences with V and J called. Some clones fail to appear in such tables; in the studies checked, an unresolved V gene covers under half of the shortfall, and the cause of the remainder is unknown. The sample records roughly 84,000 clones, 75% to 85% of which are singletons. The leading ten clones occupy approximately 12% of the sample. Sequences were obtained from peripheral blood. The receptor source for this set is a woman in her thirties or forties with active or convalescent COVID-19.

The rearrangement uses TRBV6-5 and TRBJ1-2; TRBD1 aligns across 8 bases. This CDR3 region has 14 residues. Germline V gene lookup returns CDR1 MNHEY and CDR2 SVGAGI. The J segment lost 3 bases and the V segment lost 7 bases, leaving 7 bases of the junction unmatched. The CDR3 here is CASNGQGSHYGYTF. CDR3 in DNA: TGTGCCAGCAACGGACAGGGAAGCCACTATGGCTACACCTTC.

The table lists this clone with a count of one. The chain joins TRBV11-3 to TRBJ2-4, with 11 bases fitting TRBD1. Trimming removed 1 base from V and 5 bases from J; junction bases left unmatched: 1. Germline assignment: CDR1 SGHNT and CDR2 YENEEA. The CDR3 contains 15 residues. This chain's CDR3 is CASSLGGQGENIQYF. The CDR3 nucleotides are TGTGCCAGCAGCTTAGGGGGACAGGGGGAAAACATTCAGTACTTC.

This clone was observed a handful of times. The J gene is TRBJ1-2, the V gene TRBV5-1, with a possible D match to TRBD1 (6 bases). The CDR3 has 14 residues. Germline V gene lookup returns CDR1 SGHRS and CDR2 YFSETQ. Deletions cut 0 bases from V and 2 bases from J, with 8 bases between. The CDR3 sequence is CASSLGQENYGYTF. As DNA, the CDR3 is TGCGCCAGCAGCTTGGGACAGGAGAACTATGGCTACACCTTC.

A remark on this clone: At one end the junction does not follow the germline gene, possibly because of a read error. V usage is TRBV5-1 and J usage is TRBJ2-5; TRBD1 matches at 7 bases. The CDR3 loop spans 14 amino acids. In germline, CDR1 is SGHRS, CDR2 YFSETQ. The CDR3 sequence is CVSSSSGGGETQYF. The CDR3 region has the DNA TGCGTCAGCAGCTCCTCAGGGGGTGGAGAGACCCAGTACTTC. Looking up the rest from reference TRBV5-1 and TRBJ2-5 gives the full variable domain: KAGVTQTPRYLIKTRGQQVTLSCSPISGHRSVSWYQQTPGQGLQFLFEYFSETQRNKGNFPGRFSGRQFSNSRSEMNVSTLELGDSALYLCVSSSSGGGETQYFGPGTRLLVL.

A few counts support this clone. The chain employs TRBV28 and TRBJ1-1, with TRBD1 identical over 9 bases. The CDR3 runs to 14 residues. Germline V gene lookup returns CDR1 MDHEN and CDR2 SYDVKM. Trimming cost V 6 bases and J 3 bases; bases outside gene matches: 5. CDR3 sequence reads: CASSPTGGYTEAFF. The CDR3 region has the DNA TGTGCCAGCAGCCCAACAGGGGGCTACACTGAAGCTTTCTTT.

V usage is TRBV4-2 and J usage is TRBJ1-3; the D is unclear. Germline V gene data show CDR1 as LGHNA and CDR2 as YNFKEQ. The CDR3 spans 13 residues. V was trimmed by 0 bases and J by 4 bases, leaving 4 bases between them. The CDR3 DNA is TGTGCCAGCAGCCAAGAGGGCGGAAACACCATATATTTT. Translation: CASSQEGGNTIYF.

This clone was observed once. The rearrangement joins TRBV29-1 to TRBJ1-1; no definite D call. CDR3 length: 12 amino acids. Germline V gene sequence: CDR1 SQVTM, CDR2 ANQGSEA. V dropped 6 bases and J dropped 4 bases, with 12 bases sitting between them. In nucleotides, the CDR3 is TGCAGCGTGAATCCGTACTCCACTGAAGCTTTCTTT. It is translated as CSVNPYSTEAFF.

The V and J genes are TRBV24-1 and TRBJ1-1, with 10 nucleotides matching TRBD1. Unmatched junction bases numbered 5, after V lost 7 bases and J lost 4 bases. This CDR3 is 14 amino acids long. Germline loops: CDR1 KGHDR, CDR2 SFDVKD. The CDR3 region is CATRTGQGSTEAFF. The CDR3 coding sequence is TGTGCCACCAGAACGGGACAGGGGAGCACTGAAGCTTTCTTT.

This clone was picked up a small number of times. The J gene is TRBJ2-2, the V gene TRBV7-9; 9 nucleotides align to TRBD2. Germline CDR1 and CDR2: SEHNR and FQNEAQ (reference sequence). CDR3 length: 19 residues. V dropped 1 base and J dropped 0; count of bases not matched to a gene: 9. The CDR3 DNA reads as TGTGCCAGCAGCTTAGTTTATAGCGGGAGATCGGCGAACACCGGGGAGCTGTTTTTT. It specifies CASSLVYSGRSANTGELFF.

In DNA form, the CDR3 reads TGTGCCATAGCCCCCGGGACAGGGGGTACCGGGGAGCTGTTTTTT. Translating it yields CAIAPGTGGTGELFF. The rearrangement uses TRBV10-3 and TRBJ2-2; 11 bases match TRBD1. Germline CDR1 is ENHRY and CDR2 is SYGVKD. The V segment lost 9 bases and the J segment 5 bases; nucleotides outside the gene matches: 8. The CDR3 totals 15 residues.

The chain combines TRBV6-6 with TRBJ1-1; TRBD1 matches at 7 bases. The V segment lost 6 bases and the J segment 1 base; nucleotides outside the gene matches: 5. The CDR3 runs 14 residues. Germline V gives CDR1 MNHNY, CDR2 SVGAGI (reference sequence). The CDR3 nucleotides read TGTGCCAGCAGCTGGGACAGTCCGAACACTGAAGCTTTCTTT. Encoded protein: CASSWDSPNTEAFF.

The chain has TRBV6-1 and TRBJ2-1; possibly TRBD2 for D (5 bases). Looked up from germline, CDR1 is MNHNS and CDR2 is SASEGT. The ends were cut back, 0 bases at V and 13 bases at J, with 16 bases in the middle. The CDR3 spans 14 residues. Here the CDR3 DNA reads TGTGCCAGCAGTGAAGCAAGTCTAGGAGGAAAACAGTTCTTC. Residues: CASSEASLGGKQFF.

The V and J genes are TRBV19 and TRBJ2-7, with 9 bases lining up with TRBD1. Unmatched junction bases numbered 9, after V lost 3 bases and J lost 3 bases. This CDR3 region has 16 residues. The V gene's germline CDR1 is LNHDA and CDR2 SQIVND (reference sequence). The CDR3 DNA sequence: TGTGCCAGTAGTATTAGTTGGGACAGGGCCTTCTACGAGCAGTACTTC. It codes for CASSISWDRAFYEQYF.

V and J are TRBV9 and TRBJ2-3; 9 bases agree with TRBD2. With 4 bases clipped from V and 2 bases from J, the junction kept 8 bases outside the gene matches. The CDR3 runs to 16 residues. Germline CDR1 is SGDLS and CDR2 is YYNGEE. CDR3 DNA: TGTGCCAGCAGCCCTCAGACTAGCGGTTTCACAGATACGCAGTATTTT. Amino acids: CASSPQTSGFTDTQYF.

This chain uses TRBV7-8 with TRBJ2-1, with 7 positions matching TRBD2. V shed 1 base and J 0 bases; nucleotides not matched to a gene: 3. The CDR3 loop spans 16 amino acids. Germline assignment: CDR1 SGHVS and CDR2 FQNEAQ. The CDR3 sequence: CASSLERDLSYNEQFF. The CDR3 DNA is TGTGCCAGCAGCTTAGAGCGGGATCTCTCCTACAATGAGCAGTTCTTC. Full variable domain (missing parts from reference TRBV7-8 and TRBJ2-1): GAGVSQSPRYKVAKRGQDVALRCDPISGHVSLFWYQQALGQGPEFLTYFQNEAQLDKSGLPSDRFFAERPEGSVSTLKIQRTQQEDSAVYLCASSLERDLSYNEQFFGPGTRLTVL.

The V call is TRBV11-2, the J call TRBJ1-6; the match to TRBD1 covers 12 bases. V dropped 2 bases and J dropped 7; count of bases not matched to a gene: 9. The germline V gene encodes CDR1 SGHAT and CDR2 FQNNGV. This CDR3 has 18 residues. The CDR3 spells CASSLQGAGQGANSPLHF. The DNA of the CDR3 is TGTGCCAGCAGCTTACAGGGTGCGGGACAGGGGGCAAATTCACCCCTCCACTTT.

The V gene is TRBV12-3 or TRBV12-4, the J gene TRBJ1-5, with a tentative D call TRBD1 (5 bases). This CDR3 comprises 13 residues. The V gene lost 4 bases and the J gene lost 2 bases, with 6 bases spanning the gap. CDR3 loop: CASSSRGNQPQHF. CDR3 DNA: TGTGCCAGCAGTTCCAGGGGCAATCAGCCCCAGCATTTT.

The CDR3 DNA follows: TGCGCCAGCAGCCAAGAGTTCAGGGGGCACGCAGATACGCAGTATTTT. This encodes CASSQEFRGHADTQYF. This rearrangement joins TRBV4-3 to TRBJ2-3, with TRBD1 matching over 8 bases. This CDR3 is built from 16 residues. Germline trimming cut 0 bases from V and 4 bases from J; bases unmatched to any gene: 6. Germline-derived CDR1 and CDR2 are LGHNA and YSLEER.

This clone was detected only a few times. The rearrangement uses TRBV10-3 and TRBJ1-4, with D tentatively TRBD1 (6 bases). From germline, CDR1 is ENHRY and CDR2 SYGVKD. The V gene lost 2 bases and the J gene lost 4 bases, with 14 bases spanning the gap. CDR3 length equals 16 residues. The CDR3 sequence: CAISEGRGKNNEKLFF. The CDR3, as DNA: TGTGCCATCAGTGAGGGCAGGGGAAAAAATAATGAAAAACTGTTTTTT.

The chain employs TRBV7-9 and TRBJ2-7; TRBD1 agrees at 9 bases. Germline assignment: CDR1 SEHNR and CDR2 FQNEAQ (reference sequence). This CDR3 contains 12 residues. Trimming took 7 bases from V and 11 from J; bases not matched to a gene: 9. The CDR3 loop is CASTSQGAEEYF. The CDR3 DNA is TGTGCCAGCACCTCACAGGGGGCGGAGGAGTACTTC. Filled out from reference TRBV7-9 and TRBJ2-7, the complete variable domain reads DTGVSQNPRHKITKRGQNVTFRCDPISEHNRLYWYRQTLGQGPEFLTYFQNEAQLEKSRLLSDRFSAERPKGSFSTLEIQRTEQGDSAMYLCASTSQGAEEYFGPGTRLTVT.

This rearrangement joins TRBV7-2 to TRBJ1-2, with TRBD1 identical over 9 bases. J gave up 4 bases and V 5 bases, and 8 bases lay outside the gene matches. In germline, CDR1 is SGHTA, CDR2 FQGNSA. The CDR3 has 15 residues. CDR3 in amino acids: CASSRDRVGFYGYTF. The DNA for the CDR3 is TGTGCCAGCAGCAGGGACAGGGTGGGGTTCTATGGCTACACCTTC. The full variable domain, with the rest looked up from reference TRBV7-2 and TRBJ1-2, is GAGVSQSPSNKVTEKGKDVELRCDPISGHTALYWYRQSLGQGLEFLIYFQGNSAPDKSGLPSDRFSAERTGGSVSTLTIQRTQQEDSAVYLCASSRDRVGFYGYTFGSGTRLTVV.